This TCR beta chain was profiled in a study of long-term antiretroviral therapy in people with HIV. The CDR3 loop spans 14 amino acids. V was pared by 4 bases and J by 4 bases, with 6 bases of the junction left unmatched. In germline, CDR1 is SGHAT, CDR2 FQDESV (reference sequence). An immunoSEQ assay, version v3.0, was performed at survey level. Sequenced by immunoSEQ multiplex PCR; TCRdb stores in-frame clones only, minus some. The table has over 15,000 clones, just over 75% seen once. The sample here was unsorted PBMCs, taken 2.2 years after starting antiretroviral therapy. The TCR sequence derives from a man aged 45-60 years with HIV. The chain combines TRBV11-1 with TRBJ1-2; TRBD1 aligns across 7 bases. CDR3 loop: CASSSGTEGYGYTF. The CDR3 nucleotides read TGTGCCAGCAGCTCCGGGACAGAAGGCTATGGCTACACCTTC.